This T cell receptor beta chain derives from a study of blood T cells in healthy people across ages. Findings and caveats of the study: Researchers said unsorted PBMCs prevented a conclusive naive versus antigen-experienced comparison.

The germline gives CDR1 SGHRS, CDR2 YFSETQ. The CDR3 covers 15 residues. V shed 7 bases and J shed 0 bases, with 16 bases lying between them. Each sample gave at least 6.5 million isolated PBMCs. Details on this clonotype: What it recognizes is unknown.

Then a second PCR, running about 6 to 12 cycles, was carried out with a sample-barcoded 5' primer and a J-beta primer mix. TCRdb called the 5' RACE reads again in MiXCR, with one record for every CDR3 protein. The sample has 550,000 to 650,000 distinct CDR3 sequences, about 28% seen once; the top ten hold roughly 3.5%. The sample was also linked to a second study, of T cells of mothers and their children. That source adds: The authors used all extracted RNA for cDNA synthesis, at about 1.5 ug per 15 ul. Every mother produced more than 8.5 million TCR beta CDR3 reads, whereas every child provided around 3 million.

V is TRBV5-1 and J is TRBJ1-1; possible D gene TRBD1, 5 bases. The receptor was isolated from a boy under 10 years old in good health. Material for sequencing was blood. The CDR3 coding sequence is TGCGCCAGCGGCCTGGGGCTAGGGATGAACACTGAAGCTTTCTTT. As protein: CASGLGLGMNTEAFF.